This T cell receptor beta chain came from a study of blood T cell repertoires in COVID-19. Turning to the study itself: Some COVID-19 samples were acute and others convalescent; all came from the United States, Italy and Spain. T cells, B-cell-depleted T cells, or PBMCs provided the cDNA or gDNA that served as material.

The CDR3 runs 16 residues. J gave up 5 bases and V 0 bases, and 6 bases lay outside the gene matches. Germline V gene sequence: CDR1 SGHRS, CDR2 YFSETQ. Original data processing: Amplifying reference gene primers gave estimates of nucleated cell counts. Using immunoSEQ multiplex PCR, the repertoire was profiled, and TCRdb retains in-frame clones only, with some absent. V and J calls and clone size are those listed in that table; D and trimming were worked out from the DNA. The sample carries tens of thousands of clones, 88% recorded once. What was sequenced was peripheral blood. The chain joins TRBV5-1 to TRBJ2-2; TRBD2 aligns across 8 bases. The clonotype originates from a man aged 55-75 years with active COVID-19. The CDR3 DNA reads TGCGCCAGCAGCTTGGATAGAGCGGGAGAAACCGGGGAGCTGTTTTTT. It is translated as CASSLDRAGETGELFF.